A single sample gave rise to the 12 T cell receptor beta chains below, sequenced in a study of long-term antiretroviral therapy in people with HIV. Researchers report immunoSEQ v3.0 was run at survey level. Repertoires were generated with immunoSEQ multiplex PCR, while TCRdb's copy carries only in-frame clones and drops some. Of tens of thousands of clones listed, 85% to 90% were seen once; the top ten hold roughly 7%. The specimen comprised unsorted PBMCs, sampled 1.8 years before starting antiretroviral therapy. The receptors derive from a woman in her 30s with HIV.

This clone appeared a single time. The chain combines TRBV19 with TRBJ1-1; tentatively, D is TRBD1 (5 bases). V lost 5 bases to trimming and J lost 3 bases, with 10 bases between them. The CDR3 sequence is 13 residues long. CDR1 and CDR2 (germline): LNHDA, SQIVND (reference sequence). The CDR3 here is CASSATEYTEAFF. For the CDR3, the DNA is TGTGCCAGTAGTGCGACAGAGTACACTGAAGCTTTCTTT.

The CDR3 reads CASSLALSGTEGYTF. The CDR3 nucleotides read TGTGCCAGCAGCTTAGCCCTCTCCGGGACAGAAGGCTACACCTTC. The chain is built from TRBV7-9 and TRBJ1-2, with 7 bases identical to TRBD1. V trimming: 0 bases; J trimming: 8 bases; junction bases outside the gene matches: 9. Germline CDR1 SEHNR, CDR2 FQNEAQ (reference sequence). The CDR3 runs 15 residues.

The chain is built from TRBV7-3 and TRBJ2-5; D uncertain. Per germline, CDR1 SGHTA and CDR2 FQGTGA. The length of the CDR3 is 14 residues. The ends were cut back, 0 bases at V and 5 bases at J, with 10 bases in the middle. CDR3 coding DNA: TGTGCCAGCAGCTTAACGCCAGGTCTGGAGACCCAGTACTTC. This encodes CASSLTPGLETQYF. The whole variable domain, filled in from reference TRBV7-3 and TRBJ2-5, reads GAGVSQTPSNKVTEKGKYVELRCDPISGHTALYWYRQSLGQGPEFLIYFQGTGAADDSGLPNDRFFAVRPEGSVSTLKIQRTERGDSAVYLCASSLTPGLETQYFGPGTRLLVL.

V gene TRBV7-3 combines with J gene TRBJ2-5, with 7 positions matching TRBD2. The V segment lost 3 bases and the J segment 1 base; nucleotides outside the gene matches: 5. Germline loops: CDR1 SGHTA, CDR2 FQGTGA. The CDR3 is 15 residues long. CDR3 residues: CASSFLSGRQETQYF. DNA of the CDR3: TGTGCCAGCAGCTTCCTTAGCGGGCGCCAAGAGACCCAGTACTTC.

The rearrangement links TRBV29-1 to TRBJ1-2, with TRBD1 as a possible D gene (5 bases). This CDR3 spans 12 amino acids. Germline V gives CDR1 SQVTM, CDR2 ANQGSEA. Trimming stripped 4 bases from V and 4 bases from J, with 10 bases between. The CDR3 DNA follows: TGCAGCGTTGTGTCAGGGATCTATGGCTACACCTTC. This gives the protein CSVVSGIYGYTF.

This rearrangement joins TRBV18 to TRBJ2-7; 9 bases are a match to TRBD1. This CDR3 has 14 residues. J lost 3 bases, V lost 3 bases, and 3 bases had no gene match. Germline lookup yields CDR1 KGHSH and CDR2 LQKENI. The CDR3: CASSPRQGGYEQYV. DNA for the CDR3: TGTGCCAGCTCACCGAGACAGGGGGGCTACGAGCAGTACGTC.

This clone occurred a few times. In DNA, the CDR3 is TGTGCCAGTAGTATCTTTGGGCTCACTAACTATGGCTACACCTTC. Translating gives CASSIFGLTNYGYTF. The J gene is TRBJ1-2, the V gene TRBV19; D unresolved. Trimming removed 3 bases at V and 0 bases at J, with 11 bases between. The CDR3 is made up of 15 amino acids. The V gene's germline CDR1 is LNHDA and CDR2 SQIVND (reference sequence).

The chain employs TRBV27 and TRBJ1-2; the match to TRBD1 covers 7 bases. Germline-derived CDR1 and CDR2 are MNHEY and SMNVEV (reference sequence). V lost 6 bases to trimming and J lost 2 bases; unmatched junction nucleotides: 3. CDR3 size: 13 residues. CDR3 nucleotide sequence: TGTGCCAGCAGCGGGACAGCCAACTATGGCTACACCTTC. This sequence encodes CASSGTANYGYTF.

This clone appeared a single time. The chain carries TRBV28 and TRBJ1-3, with 8 bases lining up with TRBD1. The CDR3 has 18 residues. V lost 8 bases to trimming and J lost 0 bases; unmatched junction nucleotides: 15. CDR1 is MDHEN and CDR2 is SYDVKM in the germline V gene. CDR3 DNA: TGTGCCAGCGGTACAGGACAGGGAATGAGGGGCTCTGGAAACACCATATATTTT. It specifies CASGTGQGMRGSGNTIYF.

The chain links TRBV6-5 to TRBJ1-1; 8 nucleotides align to TRBD1. CDR3 size: 14 residues. Germline V gene lookup returns CDR1 MNHEY and CDR2 SVGAGI. With 7 bases clipped from V and 3 bases from J, the junction kept 7 bases outside the gene matches. Here the CDR3 reads CASTPQGADTEAFF. The DNA of the CDR3 is TGTGCCAGCACCCCCCAGGGGGCGGACACTGAAGCTTTCTTT.

This rearrangement joins TRBV19 to TRBJ1-4; D not certain. V lost 4 bases and J 3 bases, leaving 6 bases between the germline ends. CDR1 and CDR2 from the germline V gene are LNHDA and SQIVND (reference sequence). This CDR3 region has 13 residues. CDR3 coding DNA: TGTGCCAGTAGTACGGGAGCTAATGAAAAACTGTTTTTT. This codes for CASSTGANEKLFF. Supplemented by reference TRBV19 and TRBJ1-4, the full variable domain reads DGGITQSPKYLFRKEGQNVTLSCEQNLNHDAMYWYRQDPGQGLRLIYYSQIVNDFQKGDIAEGYSVSREKKESFPLTVTSAQKNPTAFYLCASSTGANEKLFFGSGTQLSVL.

This clone has just a few counts. The genes are TRBV5-5 and TRBJ2-1; unclear D gene. CDR3 length: 14 amino acids. V was trimmed by 0 bases and J by 6 bases, leaving 10 bases between them. Per germline, CDR1 SGHKS and CDR2 YYEKEE (reference sequence). CDR3 amino acids: CASSLVSSSNEQFF. For the CDR3, the DNA is TGTGCCAGCAGCTTGGTCAGTTCGAGCAATGAGCAGTTCTTC.